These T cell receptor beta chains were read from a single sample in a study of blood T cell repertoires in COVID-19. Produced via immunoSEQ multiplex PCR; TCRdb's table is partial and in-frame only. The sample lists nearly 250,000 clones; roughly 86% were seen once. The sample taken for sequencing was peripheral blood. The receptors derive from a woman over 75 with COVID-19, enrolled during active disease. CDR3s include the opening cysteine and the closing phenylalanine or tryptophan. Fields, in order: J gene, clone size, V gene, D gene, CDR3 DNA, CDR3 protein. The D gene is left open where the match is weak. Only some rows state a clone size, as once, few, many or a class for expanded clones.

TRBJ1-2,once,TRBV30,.,TGTGCCTGGAGACCACAAGGAGGGAGAACCTATGGCTACACCTTC,CAWRPQGGRTYGYTF
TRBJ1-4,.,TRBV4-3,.,TGCGCCAGCAGCCAAGTTCCAGGGGCTAATGAAAAACTGTTTTTT,CASSQVPGANEKLFF
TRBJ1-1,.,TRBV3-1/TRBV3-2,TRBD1,TGTGCCAGCAGCCAAGGGACAGGGATGAACACTGAAGCTTTCTTT,CASSQGTGMNTEAFF
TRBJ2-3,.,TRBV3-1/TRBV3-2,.,TGTGCCAGCAGCCAAGGGACAGTCACAGATACGCAGTATTTT,CASSQGTVTDTQYF
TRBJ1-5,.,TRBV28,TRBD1,TGTGCCAGCAGCCCGGGACAGACCCTAGGGGCCCAGCATTTT,CASSPGQTLGAQHF
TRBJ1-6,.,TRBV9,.,TGTGCCAGCAGCGTAGCGGAGGATTCACCCCTCCACTTT,CASSVAEDSPLHF
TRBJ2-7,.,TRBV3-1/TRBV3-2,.,TGTGCCAGCAGCCACACAGGAGCCTACGAGCAGTACTTC,CASSHTGAYEQYF
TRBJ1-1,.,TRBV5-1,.,TGCGCCAGCAGCTCGCCCGGGGAGGCGATGAACACTGAAGCTTTCTTT,CASSSPGEAMNTEAFF
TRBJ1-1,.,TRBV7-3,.,TGTGCCAGCAGCTTATTCTGGAACACTGAAGCTTTCTTT,CASSLFWNTEAFF
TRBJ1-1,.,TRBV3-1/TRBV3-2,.,TGTGCCACCCTAGGGAGGAACACTGAAGCTTTCTTT,CATLGRNTEAFF
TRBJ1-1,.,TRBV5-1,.,TGCGCCAGCAGCTTTCGGGACATGAACACTGAAGCTTTCTTT,CASSFRDMNTEAFF
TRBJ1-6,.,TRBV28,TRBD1,TGTGCCAGCAGTCCCCCGGGACAGTATAATTCACCCCTCCACTTT,CASSPPGQYNSPLHF
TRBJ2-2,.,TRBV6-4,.,TGTGCCAGCAGACTAGACACCGGGGAGCTGTTTTTT,CASRLDTGELFF
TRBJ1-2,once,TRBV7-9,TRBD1,TGTGCCAGCAGCTCTCTACGTTCGGACAGGGGGCGAGACGGCTACACCTTC,CASSSLRSDRGRDGYTF
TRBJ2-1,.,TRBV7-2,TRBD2,TGTGCCAGCACCGAAAACCCGACAGCGGGGGGGTTGAATGAGCAGTTCTTC,CASTENPTAGGLNEQFF
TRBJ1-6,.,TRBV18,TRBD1,TGTGCCAGTGGACAGGATAATTCACCCCTCCACTTT,CASGQDNSPLHF
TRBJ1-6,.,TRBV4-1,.,TGCGCCAGCAGCCAAGAATCCAGGGCCCTCCACTTT,CASSQESRALHF
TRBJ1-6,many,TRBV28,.,TGTGCCAGCAGTTTATCGTTCGGCCTCGGGAGCCTTAATTCACCCCTCCACTTT,CASSLSFGLGSLNSPLHF
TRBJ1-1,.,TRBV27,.,TGTGCCAGCAGTTTCGGCGGGAGAGAAGCTTTCTTT,CASSFGGREAFF
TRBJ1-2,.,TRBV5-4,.,TGTGCCAGCAGCCCTAACCGGGAGGAAGGGCGGGAATTC,CASSPNREEGREF
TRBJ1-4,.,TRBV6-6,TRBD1,TGTGCCAGCAGTTCTACCGGGACAGTGGGGGAAAAACTGTTTTTT,CASSSTGTVGEKLFF
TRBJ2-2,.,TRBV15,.,TGTGCCACCAGCAGAACTTTAGCCGGGGAGCTGTTTTTT,CATSRTLAGELFF
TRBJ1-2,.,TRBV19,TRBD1,TGTGCCAGTAGTACCCCCTGGACAGGGAGACTCGATTCCTATGGCTACACCTTC,CASSTPWTGRLDSYGYTF
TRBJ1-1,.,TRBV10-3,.,TGTGCCATCAGTGACAGAATCGAGGCTGAAGCTTTCTTT,CAISDRIEAEAFF
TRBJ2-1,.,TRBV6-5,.,TGTGCCAGCAGCCGGACAGTAGACAATGAGCAGTTCTTC,CASSRTVDNEQFF
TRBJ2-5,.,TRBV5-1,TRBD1,TGCGCCAGCGGAACGGACAGGGTCGTAGAGACCCAGTACTTC,CASGTDRVVETQYF
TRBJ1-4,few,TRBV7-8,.,TGTGCCAGCAGCTTAGTCCGGGACAACTTCCGACAAGCTGCTGAAAAACTGTTTTTT,CASSLVRDNFRQAAEKLFF
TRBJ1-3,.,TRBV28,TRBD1,TGTGCCAGCAGTGTAACAGGGGCTGGAAACACCATATATTTT,CASSVTGAGNTIYF
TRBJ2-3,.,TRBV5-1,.,TGCGCCAGCAGCTTTCCGGCAGATACGCAGTATTTT,CASSFPADTQYF
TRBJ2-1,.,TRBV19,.,TGTGCCAGTAGTTACACCAGGGTAGGCAATGAGCAGTTCTTC,CASSYTRVGNEQFF
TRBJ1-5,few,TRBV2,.,TGTGCCAGCAGTGAATCCGGGATCAGCAATCAGCCCCAGCATTTT,CASSESGISNQPQHF
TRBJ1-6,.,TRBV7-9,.,TGTGCCAGCAGCCAAGATGGGGGCGGTTCACCCCTCCACTTT,CASSQDGGGSPLHF
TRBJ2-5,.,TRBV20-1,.,TGCAGTGCTAGATTACGGGAGACCCAGTACTTC,CSARLRETQYF
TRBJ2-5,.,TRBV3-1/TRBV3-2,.,TGTGCCAGCGTAGCCGACAGGATGGCTCAAGAGACCCAGTACTTC,CASVADRMAQETQYF
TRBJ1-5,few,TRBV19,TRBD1,TGTGCCAGTATCGGAGAACCGGGACAGGCGAACAATCAGCCCCAGCATTTT,CASIGEPGQANNQPQHF
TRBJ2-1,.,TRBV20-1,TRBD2,TGCAGTGCTAGTAAACAAGCGGGGGGCTCTTACAATGAGCAGTTCTTC,CSASKQAGGSYNEQFF
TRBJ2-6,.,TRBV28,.,TGTGCCAGCAGTTTGTCGGGACTTGGGGCCAACGTCCTGACTTTC,CASSLSGLGANVLTF
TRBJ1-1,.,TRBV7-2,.,TGTGCCAGCAGCTTTACTGACTCGGCAGGGCGTAACACTGAAGCTTTCTTT,CASSFTDSAGRNTEAFF
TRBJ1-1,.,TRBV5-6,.,TGTGCCAGCAGCTTACAACAAAACACTGAAGCTTTCTTT,CASSLQQNTEAFF
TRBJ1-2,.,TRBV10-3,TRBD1,TGTGCCATCAGTGAGCAGGGGGGCTATGGCTACACCTTC,CAISEQGGYGYTF
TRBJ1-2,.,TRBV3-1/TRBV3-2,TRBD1,TGTGCCAGCAGCCAAGGCGGGACAGGGACTAACTATGGCTACACCTTC,CASSQGGTGTNYGYTF
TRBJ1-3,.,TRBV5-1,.,TGCGCCAGCAGCCCACAGGAGTTCGCTGGAAACACCATATATTTT,CASSPQEFAGNTIYF
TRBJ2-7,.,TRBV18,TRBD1,TGTGCCAGCTCACGGTTGGGACAGGGAACCTCCTCGAGCGAGCAGTACTTC,CASSRLGQGTSSSEQYF
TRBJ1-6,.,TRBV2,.,TGTGCCAGCAGTTCAGGTCAGGGCAATCGTTCACCCCTCCACTTT,CASSSGQGNRSPLHF
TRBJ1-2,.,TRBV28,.,TGTGCCAGCAGTTCCGGACAACCCCTTAACTATGGCTACACCTTC,CASSSGQPLNYGYTF